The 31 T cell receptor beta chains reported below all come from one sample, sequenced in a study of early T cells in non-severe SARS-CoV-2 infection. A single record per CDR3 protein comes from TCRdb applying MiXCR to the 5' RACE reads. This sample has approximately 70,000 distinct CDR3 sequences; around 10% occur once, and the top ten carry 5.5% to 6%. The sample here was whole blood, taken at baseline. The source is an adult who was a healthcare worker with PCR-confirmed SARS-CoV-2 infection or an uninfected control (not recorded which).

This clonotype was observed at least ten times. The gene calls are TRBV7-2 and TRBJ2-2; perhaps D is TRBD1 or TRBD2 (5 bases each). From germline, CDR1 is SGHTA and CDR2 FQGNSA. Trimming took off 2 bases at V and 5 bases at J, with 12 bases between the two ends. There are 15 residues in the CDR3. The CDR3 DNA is TGTGCCAGCAGCTTAAAGCAGGGAGCTACCGGGGAGCTGTTTTTT. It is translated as CASSLKQGATGELFF.

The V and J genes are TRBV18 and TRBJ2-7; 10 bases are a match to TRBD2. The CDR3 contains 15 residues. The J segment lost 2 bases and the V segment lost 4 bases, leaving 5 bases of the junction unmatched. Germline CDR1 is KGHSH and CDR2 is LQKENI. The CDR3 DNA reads TGTGCCAGCTCACTTTATAGCGGGGGGCCCTACGAGCAGTACTTC. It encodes CASSLYSGGPYEQYF.

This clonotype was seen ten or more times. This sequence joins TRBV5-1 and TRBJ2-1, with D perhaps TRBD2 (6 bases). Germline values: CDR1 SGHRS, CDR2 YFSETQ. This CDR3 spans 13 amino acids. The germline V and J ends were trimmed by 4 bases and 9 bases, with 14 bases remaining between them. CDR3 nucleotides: TGCGCCAGCAGCAAGACTAGTTCGGCTGAGCAGTTCTTC. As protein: CASSKTSSAEQFF.

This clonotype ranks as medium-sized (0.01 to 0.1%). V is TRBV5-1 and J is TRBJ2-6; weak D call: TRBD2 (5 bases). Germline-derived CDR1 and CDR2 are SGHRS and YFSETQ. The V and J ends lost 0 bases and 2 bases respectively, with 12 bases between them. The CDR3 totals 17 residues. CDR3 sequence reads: CASSLAEWRPGANVLTF. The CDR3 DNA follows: TGCGCCAGCAGCTTGGCCGAGTGGAGGCCTGGGGCCAACGTCCTGACTTTC.

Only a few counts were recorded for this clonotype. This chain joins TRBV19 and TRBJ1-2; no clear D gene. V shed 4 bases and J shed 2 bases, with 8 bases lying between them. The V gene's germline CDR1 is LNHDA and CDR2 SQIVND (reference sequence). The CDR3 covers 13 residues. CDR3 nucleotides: TGTGCCAGTAGTAAGACCACAAACTATGGCTACACCTTC. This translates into CASSKTTNYGYTF.

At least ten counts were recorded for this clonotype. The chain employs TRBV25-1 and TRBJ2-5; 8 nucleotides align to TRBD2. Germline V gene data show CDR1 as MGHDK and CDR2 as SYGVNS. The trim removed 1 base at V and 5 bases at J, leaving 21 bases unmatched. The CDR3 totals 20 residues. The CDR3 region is CASSESLALGRGRPRETQYF. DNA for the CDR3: TGTGCCAGCAGTGAATCGTTGGCTTTGGGGCGCGGGAGGCCCCGGGAGACCCAGTACTTC.

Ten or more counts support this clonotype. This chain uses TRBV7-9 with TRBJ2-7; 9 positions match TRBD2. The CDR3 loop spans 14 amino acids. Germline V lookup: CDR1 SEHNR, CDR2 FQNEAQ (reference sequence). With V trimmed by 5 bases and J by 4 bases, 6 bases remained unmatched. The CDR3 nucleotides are TGTGCCAGCAGCCTTAGCGGGAGTCATTACGAGCAGTACTTC. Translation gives CASSLSGSHYEQYF.

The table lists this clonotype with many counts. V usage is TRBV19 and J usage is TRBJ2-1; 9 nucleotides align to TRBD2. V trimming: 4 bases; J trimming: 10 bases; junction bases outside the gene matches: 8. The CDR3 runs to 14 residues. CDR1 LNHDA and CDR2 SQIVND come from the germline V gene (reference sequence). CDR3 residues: CASSSAGGPWEQFF. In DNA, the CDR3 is TGTGCCAGTAGTAGTGCGGGAGGGCCTTGGGAGCAGTTCTTC.

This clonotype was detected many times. The chain's CDR3 is CASSPSGRAYEQYF. DNA of the CDR3: TGTGCCAGCAGCCCTAGCGGGAGGGCCTACGAGCAGTACTTC. The chain joins TRBV6-2 or TRBV6-3 to TRBJ2-7, with TRBD2 matching over 12 bases. The ends lost 6 bases at V and 2 bases at J; junction bases unmatched: 2. The CDR3 loop spans 14 amino acids. Per germline, CDR1 MNHEY and CDR2 SVGEGT.

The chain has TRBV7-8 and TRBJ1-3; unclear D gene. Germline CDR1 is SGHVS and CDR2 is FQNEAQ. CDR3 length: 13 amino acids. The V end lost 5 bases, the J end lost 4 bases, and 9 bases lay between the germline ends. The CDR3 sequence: CASSPHHGNTIYF. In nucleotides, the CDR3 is TGTGCCAGCAGCCCTCATCACGGAAACACCATATATTTT. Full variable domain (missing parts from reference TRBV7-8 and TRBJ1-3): GAGVSQSPRYKVAKRGQDVALRCDPISGHVSLFWYQQALGQGPEFLTYFQNEAQLDKSGLPSDRFFAERPEGSVSTLKIQRTQQEDSAVYLCASSPHHGNTIYFGEGSWLTVV.

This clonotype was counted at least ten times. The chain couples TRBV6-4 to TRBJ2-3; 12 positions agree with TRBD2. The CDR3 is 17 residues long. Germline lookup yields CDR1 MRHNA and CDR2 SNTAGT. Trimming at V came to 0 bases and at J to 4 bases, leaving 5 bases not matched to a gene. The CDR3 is CASSDSASGGAADTQYF. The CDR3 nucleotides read TGTGCCAGCAGTGACTCGGCTAGCGGGGGGGCCGCAGATACGCAGTATTTT.

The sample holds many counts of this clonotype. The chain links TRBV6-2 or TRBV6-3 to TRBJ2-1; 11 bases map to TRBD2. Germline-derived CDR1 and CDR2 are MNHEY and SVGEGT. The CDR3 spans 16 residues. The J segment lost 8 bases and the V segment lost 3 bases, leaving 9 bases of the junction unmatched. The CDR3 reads CASSYSTSGSWYEQFF. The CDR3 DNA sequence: TGTGCCAGCAGTTATTCCACTAGCGGGAGTTGGTATGAGCAGTTCTTC.

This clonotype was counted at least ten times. The CDR3 DNA reads as TGCAGTGCTAGAGCGATTAAGGCGGGGACGAGTTACAATGAGCAGTTCTTC. It encodes CSARAIKAGTSYNEQFF. V is TRBV20-1 and J is TRBJ2-1, with D possibly TRBD2 on 6 matching bases. Trimming took off 1 base at V and 4 bases at J, with 20 bases between the two ends. The CDR3 has 17 residues. Per the germline V gene, CDR1 is DFQATT and CDR2 is SNEGSKA (reference sequence).

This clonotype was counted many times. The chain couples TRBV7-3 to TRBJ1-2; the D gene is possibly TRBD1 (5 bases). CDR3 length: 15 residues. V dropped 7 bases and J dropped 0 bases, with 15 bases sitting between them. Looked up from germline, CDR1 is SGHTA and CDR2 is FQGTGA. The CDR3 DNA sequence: TGTGCCAGCATTTCACGGGGCTACGCTAACTATGGCTACACCTTC. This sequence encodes CASISRGYANYGYTF.

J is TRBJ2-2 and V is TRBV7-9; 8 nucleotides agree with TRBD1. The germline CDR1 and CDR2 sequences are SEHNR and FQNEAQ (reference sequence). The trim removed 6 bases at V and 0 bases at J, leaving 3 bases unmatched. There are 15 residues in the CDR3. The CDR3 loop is CASRTGAANTGELFF. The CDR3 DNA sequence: TGTGCCAGCAGGACAGGGGCGGCGAACACCGGGGAGCTGTTTTTT.

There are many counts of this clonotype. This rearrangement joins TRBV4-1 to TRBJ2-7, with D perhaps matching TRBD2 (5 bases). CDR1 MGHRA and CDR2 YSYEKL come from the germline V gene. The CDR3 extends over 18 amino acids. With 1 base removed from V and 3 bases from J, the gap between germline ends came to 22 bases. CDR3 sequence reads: CASSQGIGFSDSNYEQYF. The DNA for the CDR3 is TGCGCCAGCAGCCAAGGAATAGGTTTCTCGGACTCCAACTACGAGCAGTACTTC.

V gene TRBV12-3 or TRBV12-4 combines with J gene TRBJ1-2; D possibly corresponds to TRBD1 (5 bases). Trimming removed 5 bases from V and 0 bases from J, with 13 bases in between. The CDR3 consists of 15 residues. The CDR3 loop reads CASSTRQPANYGYTF. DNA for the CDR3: TGTGCCAGCAGTACTCGACAGCCAGCTAACTATGGCTACACCTTC.

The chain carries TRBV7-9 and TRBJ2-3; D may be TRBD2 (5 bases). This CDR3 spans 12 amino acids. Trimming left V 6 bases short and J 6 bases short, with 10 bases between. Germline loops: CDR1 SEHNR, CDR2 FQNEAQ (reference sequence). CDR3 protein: CASREERDTQYF. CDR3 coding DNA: TGTGCCAGCAGAGAAGAGCGGGATACGCAGTATTTT.

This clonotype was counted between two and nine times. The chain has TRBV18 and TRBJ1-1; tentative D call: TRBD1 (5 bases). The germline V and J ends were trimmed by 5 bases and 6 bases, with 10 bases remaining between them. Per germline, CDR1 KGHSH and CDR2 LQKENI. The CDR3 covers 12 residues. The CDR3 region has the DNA TGTGCCAGCTCAACCGCAGGGCCTGAAGCTTTCTTT. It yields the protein CASSTAGPEAFF.

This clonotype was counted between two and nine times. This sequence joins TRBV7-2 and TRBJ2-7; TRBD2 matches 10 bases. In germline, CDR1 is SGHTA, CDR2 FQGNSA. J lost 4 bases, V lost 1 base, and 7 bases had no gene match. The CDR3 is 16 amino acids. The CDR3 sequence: CASSLGLAGVGYEQYF. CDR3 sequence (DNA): TGTGCCAGCAGCTTAGGTCTAGCGGGAGTTGGATACGAGCAGTACTTC.

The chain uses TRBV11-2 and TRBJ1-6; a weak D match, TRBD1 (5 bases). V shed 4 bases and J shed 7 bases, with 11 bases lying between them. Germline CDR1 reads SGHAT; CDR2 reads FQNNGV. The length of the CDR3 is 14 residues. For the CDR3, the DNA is TGTGCCAGCAGCTCGGGACGGACAAATTCACCCCTCCACTTT. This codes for CASSSGRTNSPLHF.

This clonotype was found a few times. CDR3 bases: TGCGCCAGCAGCTTGTACGACAAAGAGACCCAGTACTTC. This sequence encodes CASSLYDKETQYF. V is TRBV5-1 and J is TRBJ2-5; D unclear. CDR1 and CDR2 from the germline V gene are SGHRS and YFSETQ. This CDR3 has 13 residues. Trimming stripped 1 base from V and 3 bases from J, with 7 bases between.

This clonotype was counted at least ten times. The CDR3 spells CASTAGLPSTDTQYF. CDR3 nucleotides: TGCGCCAGCACAGCGGGTCTCCCCAGCACAGATACGCAGTATTTT. V is TRBV5-1 and J is TRBJ2-3, with D maybe TRBD2 (6 bases). The germline gives CDR1 SGHRS, CDR2 YFSETQ. The CDR3 spans 15 residues. V gave up 6 bases and J gave up 0 bases, with 14 bases separating them.

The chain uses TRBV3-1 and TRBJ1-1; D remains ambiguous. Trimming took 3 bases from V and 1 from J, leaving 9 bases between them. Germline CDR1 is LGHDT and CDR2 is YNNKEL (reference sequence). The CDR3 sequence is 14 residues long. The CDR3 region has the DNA TGTGCCAGCAGCCACCTCGACGCGAACACTGAAGCTTTCTTT. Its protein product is CASSHLDANTEAFF.

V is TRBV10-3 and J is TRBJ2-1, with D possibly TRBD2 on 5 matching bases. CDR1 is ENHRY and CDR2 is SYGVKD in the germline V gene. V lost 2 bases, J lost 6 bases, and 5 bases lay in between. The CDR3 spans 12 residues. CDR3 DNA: TGTGCCATCAGTGAGACTAGCAATGAGCAGTTCTTC. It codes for CAISETSNEQFF.

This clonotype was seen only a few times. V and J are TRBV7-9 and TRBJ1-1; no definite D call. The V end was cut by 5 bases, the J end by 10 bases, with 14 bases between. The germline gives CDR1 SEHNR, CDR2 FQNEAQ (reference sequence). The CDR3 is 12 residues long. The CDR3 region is CASSGGGRAAFF. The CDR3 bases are TGTGCCAGCAGCGGTGGTGGGCGCGCAGCTTTCTTT.

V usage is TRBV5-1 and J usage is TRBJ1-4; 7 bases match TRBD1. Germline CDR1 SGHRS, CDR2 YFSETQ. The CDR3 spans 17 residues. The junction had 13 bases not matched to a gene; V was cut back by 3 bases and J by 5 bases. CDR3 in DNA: TGCGCCAGCAGCTACCAAACCCCGACAGGGCCCAATGAAAAACTGTTTTTT. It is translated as CASSYQTPTGPNEKLFF.

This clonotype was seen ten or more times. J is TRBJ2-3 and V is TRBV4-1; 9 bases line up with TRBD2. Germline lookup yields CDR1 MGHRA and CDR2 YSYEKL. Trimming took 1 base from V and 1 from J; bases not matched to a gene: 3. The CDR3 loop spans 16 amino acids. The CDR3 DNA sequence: TGCGCCAGCAGCCAAGTCCCTAGCGGGGGCACAGATACGCAGTATTTT. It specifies CASSQVPSGGTDTQYF.

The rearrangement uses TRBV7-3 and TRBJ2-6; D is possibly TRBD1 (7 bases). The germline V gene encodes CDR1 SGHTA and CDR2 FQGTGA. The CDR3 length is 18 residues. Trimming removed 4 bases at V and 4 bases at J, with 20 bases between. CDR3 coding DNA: TGTGCCAGCAGCTACAGGGGAGCTCTCGGGAGAGGGGCCAACGTCCTGACTTTC. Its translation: CASSYRGALGRGANVLTF. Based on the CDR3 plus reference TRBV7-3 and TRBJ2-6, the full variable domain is GAGVSQTPSNKVTEKGKYVELRCDPISGHTALYWYRQSLGQGPEFLIYFQGTGAADDSGLPNDRFFAVRPEGSVSTLKIQRTERGDSAVYLCASSYRGALGRGANVLTFGAGSRLTVL.

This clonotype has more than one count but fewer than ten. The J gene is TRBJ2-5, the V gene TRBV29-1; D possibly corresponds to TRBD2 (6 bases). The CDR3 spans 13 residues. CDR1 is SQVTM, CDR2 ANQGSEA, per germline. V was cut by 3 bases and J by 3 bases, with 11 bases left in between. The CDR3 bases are TGCAGCGTTGATCCGGGAGTAGAAGAGACCCAGTACTTC. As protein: CSVDPGVEETQYF.

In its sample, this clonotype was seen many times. The CDR3 reads CASSLVGGETQYF. The DNA of the CDR3 is TGTGCCAGCAGCTTAGTGGGGGGAGAGACCCAGTACTTC. V usage is TRBV7-2 and J usage is TRBJ2-5, with D possibly being TRBD2 (6 bases). Germline lookup yields CDR1 SGHTA and CDR2 FQGNSA. This CDR3 has 13 residues. V was clipped by 1 base and J by 4 bases, with 7 bases between them.